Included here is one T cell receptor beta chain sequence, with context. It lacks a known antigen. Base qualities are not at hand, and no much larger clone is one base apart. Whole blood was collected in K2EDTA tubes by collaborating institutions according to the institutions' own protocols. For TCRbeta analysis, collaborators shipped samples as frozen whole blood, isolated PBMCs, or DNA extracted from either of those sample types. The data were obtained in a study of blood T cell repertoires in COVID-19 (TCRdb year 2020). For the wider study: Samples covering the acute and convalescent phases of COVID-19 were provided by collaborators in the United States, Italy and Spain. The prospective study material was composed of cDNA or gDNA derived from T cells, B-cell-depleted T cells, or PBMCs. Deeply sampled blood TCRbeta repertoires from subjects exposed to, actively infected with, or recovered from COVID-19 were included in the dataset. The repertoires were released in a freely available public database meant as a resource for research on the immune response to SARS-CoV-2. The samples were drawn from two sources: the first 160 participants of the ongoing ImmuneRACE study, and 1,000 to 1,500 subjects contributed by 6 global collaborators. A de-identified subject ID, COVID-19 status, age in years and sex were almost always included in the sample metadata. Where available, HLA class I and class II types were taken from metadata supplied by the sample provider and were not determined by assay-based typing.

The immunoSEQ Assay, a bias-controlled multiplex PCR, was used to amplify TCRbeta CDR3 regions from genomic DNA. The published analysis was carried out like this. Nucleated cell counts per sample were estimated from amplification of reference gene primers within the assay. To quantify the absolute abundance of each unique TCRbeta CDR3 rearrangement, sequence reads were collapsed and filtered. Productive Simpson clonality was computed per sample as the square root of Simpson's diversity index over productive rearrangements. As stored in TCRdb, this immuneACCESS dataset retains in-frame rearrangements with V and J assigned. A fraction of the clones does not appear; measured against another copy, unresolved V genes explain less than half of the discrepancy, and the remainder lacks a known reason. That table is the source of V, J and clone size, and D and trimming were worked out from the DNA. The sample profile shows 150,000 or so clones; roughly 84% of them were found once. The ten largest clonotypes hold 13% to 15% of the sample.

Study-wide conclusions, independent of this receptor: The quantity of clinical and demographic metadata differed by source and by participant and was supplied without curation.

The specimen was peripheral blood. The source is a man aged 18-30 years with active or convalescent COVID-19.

The nucleotides are TGTGCCAGCAGCCAAGAACCTAGCAGCTCCTACGAGCAGTACTTC. Its coded protein is CASSQEPSSSYEQYF. The chain joins TRBV4-2 to TRBJ2-7; TRBD2 is a weak D gene call, 5 bases matching. The CDR3 has 15 amino acids, counting the end cysteine and phenylalanine. Only CDR3 DNA is held: 45 bases, read in frame from base 1. The germline V gene encodes CDR1 LGHNA and CDR2 YNFKEQ. The V end loses 0 bases and the J end loses 0 bases, and a stretch of 9 bases separates them.